What follows are 23 T cell receptor beta chains derived from one specimen sequenced in a study of cytomegalovirus exposure and HLA in healthy donors. With 60 Vbeta and 13 Jbeta primers, the PCR was carried out. Data came from immunoSEQ multiplex PCR; TCRdb stores just in-frame clones and leaves some out. Here the sample table reports some 96,000 clones. Sequenced sample: PBMCs. The receptors originated from a woman aged 25 to 39 in good health and CMV-seronegative.

This chain connects TRBV7-8 to TRBJ1-1; D is perhaps TRBD1 (6 bases). The CDR3 totals 14 residues. CDR1 SGHVS and CDR2 FQNEAQ come from the germline V gene. The germline V and J ends were trimmed by 5 bases and 1 base, with 11 bases remaining between them. The DNA of the CDR3 is TGTGCCAGCAGCCCAAACAGGGCGAACACTGAAGCTTTCTTT. Translated, it gives CASSPNRANTEAFF. Full variable domain (missing parts from reference TRBV7-8 and TRBJ1-1): GAGVSQSPRYKVAKRGQDVALRCDPISGHVSLFWYQQALGQGPEFLTYFQNEAQLDKSGLPSDRFFAERPEGSVSTLKIQRTQQEDSAVYLCASSPNRANTEAFFGQGTRLTVV.

The rearrangement joins TRBV29-1 to TRBJ1-1; D possibly corresponds to TRBD1 (5 bases). The CDR3 contains 14 residues. The V gene lost 6 bases and the J gene lost 1 base, with 15 bases spanning the gap. Germline CDR1 SQVTM, CDR2 ANQGSEA. CDR3 region: CSVVPGLGNTEAFF. The CDR3 region has the DNA TGCAGCGTCGTACCGGGACTGGGGAACACTGAAGCTTTCTTT.

This chain uses TRBV5-1 with TRBJ2-2; 7 bases are a match to TRBD2. The CDR3 contains 17 residues. With V trimmed by 0 bases and J by 6 bases, 11 bases remained unmatched. Germline assignment: CDR1 SGHRS and CDR2 YFSETQ. The CDR3 sequence: CASSLVVRASGPGELFF. Written as DNA, the CDR3 is TGCGCCAGCAGCTTGGTGGTGAGGGCTAGCGGACCCGGGGAGCTGTTTTTT.

This chain uses TRBV7-3 with TRBJ2-1, with D perhaps TRBD2 (7 bases). The length of the CDR3 is 17 residues. Germline assignment: CDR1 SGHTA and CDR2 FQGTGA. With 2 bases removed from V and 9 bases from J, the gap between germline ends came to 23 bases. CDR3 sequence (DNA): TGTGCCAGCAGCTTACGACGTTCGGCGGGGGCCCTCGGTGAGCAGTTCTTC. Encoded protein: CASSLRRSAGALGEQFF.

This chain joins TRBV28 and TRBJ2-5; the D gene is possibly TRBD2 (5 bases). The last part of the DNA fits TRBJ2-7 better; the J call may be wrong. Germline-derived CDR1 and CDR2 are MDHEN and SYDVKM. There are 13 residues in the CDR3. The DNA of the CDR3 is TGTGCCAGCAGGCGGGTGAGCTCCTACGAGCAGTACTTC. It specifies CASRRVSSYEQYF.

Regarding this clone: In the same sample, other DNA sequences code for this CDR3. The genes are TRBV5-1 and TRBJ2-6, with a possible D match to TRBD1 (6 bases). The CDR3 runs 14 residues. Germline CDR1 reads SGHRS; CDR2 reads YFSETQ. Deletions cut 6 bases from V and 2 bases from J, with 9 bases between. The DNA of the CDR3 is TGCGCCAGCACCCGGACAGCTGGGGCCAACGTCCTGACTTTC. As protein: CASTRTAGANVLTF.

V usage is TRBV29-1 and J usage is TRBJ1-1; D is undetermined. This CDR3 is 12 amino acids long. Trimming stripped 6 bases from V and 3 bases from J, with 11 bases between. Germline CDR1 is SQVTM and CDR2 is ANQGSEA. This CDR3 reads CSVLLSDTEAFF. The CDR3 nucleotides read TGCAGCGTCCTCCTCTCGGACACTGAAGCTTTCTTT.

This chain uses TRBV5-1 with TRBJ2-1; weak D call: TRBD2 (8 bases). With 0 bases removed from V and 4 bases from J, the gap between germline ends came to 32 bases. This CDR3 comprises 22 residues. Germline V gives CDR1 SGHRS, CDR2 YFSETQ. This CDR3 reads CASSLAGGQRSGREGPYNEQFF. CDR3 DNA sequence: TGCGCCAGCAGCTTGGCCGGGGGACAGCGATCAGGTCGGGAGGGCCCATACAATGAGCAGTTCTTC.

The chain recombines TRBV9 with TRBJ2-3; perhaps TRBD2 as D (6 bases). The CDR3 covers 17 residues. The ends were cut back, 4 bases at V and 5 bases at J, with 23 bases in the middle. The germline CDR1 and CDR2 sequences are SGDLS and YYNGEE. The CDR3 spells CASSPPGAIAVGDTQYF. Here the CDR3 DNA reads TGTGCCAGCAGCCCCCCCGGGGCAATAGCGGTGGGAGATACGCAGTATTTT.

This sequence joins TRBV19 and TRBJ2-2; 7 bases are shared with TRBD1. The CDR3 is 15 residues long. Germline assignment: CDR1 LNHDA and CDR2 SQIVND (reference sequence). V gave up 10 bases and J gave up 6 bases; unmatched junction bases: 14. DNA of the CDR3: TGTGCCACCCTAGAACCGGGACAGAGAGCCGGGGAGCTGTTTTTT. This translates into CATLEPGQRAGELFF.

The V gene is TRBV9, the J gene TRBJ1-6, with D possibly matching TRBD1 (5 bases). The ends were cut back, 3 bases at V and 13 bases at J, with 17 bases in the middle. Germline-derived CDR1 and CDR2 are SGDLS and YYNGEE. This CDR3 has 14 residues. CDR3 region: CASSASREGSPLHF. The CDR3, as DNA: TGTGCCAGCAGCGCCAGCCGGGAGGGGTCCCCCCTCCACTTT.

The chain links TRBV6-5 to TRBJ1-2, with a tentative D call TRBD1 (5 bases). V was pared by 0 bases and J by 7 bases, with 15 bases between. Germline CDR1 reads MNHEY; CDR2 reads SVGAGI. The CDR3 runs to 15 residues. The CDR3 DNA reads TGTGCCAGCAGTTACTCATGGGGGGGAAGGGGTGGCTACACCTTC. Its translation is CASSYSWGGRGGYTF.

The rearrangement joins TRBV7-6 to TRBJ2-7; 8 bases match TRBD2. Unmatched junction bases numbered 4, after V lost 6 bases and J lost 3 bases. Germline V gene data show CDR1 as SGHVS and CDR2 as FNYEAQ. CDR3 size: 13 residues. CDR3 DNA sequence: TGTGCCAGCAGTGGGGGACTAGGCTACGAGCAGTACTTC. It specifies CASSGGLGYEQYF.

The chain combines TRBV4-1 with TRBJ2-7; the match to TRBD1 covers 9 bases. Unmatched junction bases numbered 0, after V lost 8 bases and J lost 4 bases. Germline values: CDR1 MGHRA, CDR2 YSYEKL. The CDR3 spans 11 residues. CDR3 nucleotide sequence: TGCGCCAGCGGGACAGGGTACGAGCAGTACTTC. It codes for CASGTGYEQYF.

The J gene is TRBJ1-2, the V gene TRBV2; TRBD1 matches 9 bases. V lost 5 bases and J lost 4; bases outside the gene matches: 11. Germline V lookup: CDR1 SNHLY, CDR2 FYNNEI. The CDR3 is 16 residues long. The CDR3 sequence is CASSRLTGGESYGYTF. CDR3 DNA sequence: TGTGCCAGCAGTCGTCTTACAGGGGGCGAAAGCTATGGCTACACCTTC.

The chain links TRBV7-8 to TRBJ1-1; 8 positions agree with TRBD1. The CDR3 length is 15 residues. Germline V gene sequence: CDR1 SGHVS, CDR2 FQNEAQ. The junction had 6 bases not matched to a gene; V was cut back by 4 bases and J by 2 bases. The CDR3 here is CASSYDRGSNTEAFF. In DNA form, the CDR3 reads TGTGCCAGCAGCTACGACAGGGGCTCCAACACTGAAGCTTTCTTT. The variable domain in full, completed from reference TRBV7-8 and TRBJ1-1, reads GAGVSQSPRYKVAKRGQDVALRCDPISGHVSLFWYQQALGQGPEFLTYFQNEAQLDKSGLPSDRFFAERPEGSVSTLKIQRTQQEDSAVYLCASSYDRGSNTEAFFGQGTRLTVV.

The chain couples TRBV7-3 to TRBJ2-3; D might be TRBD1 (5 bases). CDR1 and CDR2 (germline): SGHTA, FQGTGA. The V end was cut by 5 bases, the J end by 10 bases, with 13 bases between. The CDR3 consists of 12 residues. The CDR3 DNA sequence: TGTGCCAGCAGCGGCAGGGATAGGGCGCAGTATTTT. It codes for CASSGRDRAQYF. Together with reference TRBV7-3 and TRBJ2-3, the CDR3 gives the full variable domain: GAGVSQTPSNKVTEKGKYVELRCDPISGHTALYWYRQSLGQGPEFLIYFQGTGAADDSGLPNDRFFAVRPEGSVSTLKIQRTERGDSAVYLCASSGRDRAQYFGPGTRLTVL.

V gene TRBV28 combines with J gene TRBJ2-7; tentative D call: TRBD1 (6 bases). V lost 2 bases to trimming and J lost 5 bases, with 22 bases between them. In germline, CDR1 is MDHEN, CDR2 SYDVKM. The CDR3 contains 17 residues. The DNA for the CDR3 is TGTGCCAGCAGTTTAGAGGTTAGGCTGACAGGCGCCCACGAGCAGTACTTC. Amino acids: CASSLEVRLTGAHEQYF.

The V gene is TRBV27, the J gene TRBJ1-6, with D unclear. In germline, CDR1 is MNHEY, CDR2 SMNVEV (reference sequence). The CDR3 contains 15 residues. V was pared by 1 base and J by 0 bases, with 4 bases between. The CDR3 region is CASSLWSSYNSPLHF. CDR3 bases: TGTGCCAGCAGTTTATGGAGCTCCTATAATTCACCCCTCCACTTT.

This chain links TRBV7-3 with TRBJ1-3, with unresolved D. Between the trimmed V and J ends, which lost 1 base and 0 bases, there was a span of 7 bases. The CDR3 is 15 residues long. The V gene's germline CDR1 is SGHTA and CDR2 FQGTGA. The CDR3 sequence is CASSLSGSSGNTIYF. The CDR3 coding sequence is TGTGCCAGCAGCTTAAGCGGGAGCTCTGGAAACACCATATATTTT.

This chain uses TRBV5-6 with TRBJ2-2; 8 bases map to TRBD2. This CDR3 has 15 residues. Germline V gene lookup returns CDR1 SGHDT and CDR2 YYEEEE. Unmatched junction bases numbered 6, after V lost 2 bases and J lost 6 bases. DNA of the CDR3: TGTGCCAGCAGCTTCGGGGGGGCGGTCGCCGGGGAGCTGTTTTTT. Translating it yields CASSFGGAVAGELFF.

The chain employs TRBV29-1 and TRBJ2-3, with 11 bases matching TRBD2. V dropped 2 bases and J dropped 5; count of bases not matched to a gene: 3. This CDR3 contains 14 residues. CDR1 is SQVTM, CDR2 ANQGSEA, per germline. Here the CDR3 reads CSVEWLAGGDTQYF. Here the CDR3 DNA reads TGCAGCGTTGAATGGCTAGCGGGGGGAGATACGCAGTATTTT.

The chain links TRBV5-1 to TRBJ2-7, with D tentatively TRBD1 (6 bases). This CDR3 region has 14 residues. The germline V gene has CDR1 SGHRS and CDR2 YFSETQ. V was pared by 3 bases and J by 0 bases, with 10 bases between. The CDR3 coding sequence is TGCGCCAGCAGCTCAGGACAGAGCTCCTACGAGCAGTACTTC. It is translated as CASSSGQSSYEQYF.